This T cell receptor beta chain was sequenced during a study of cytomegalovirus exposure and HLA in healthy donors. V lost 3 bases to trimming and J lost 4 bases, with 7 bases between them. Germline V gives CDR1 MNHNS, CDR2 SASEGT. The CDR3 runs 12 residues. Use of 60 Vbeta and 13 Jbeta primers characterized the PCR. The repertoire was sequenced with immunoSEQ multiplex PCR; TCRdb's copy has only in-frame clones and lacks some. Of 150,000 or so clones in the sample, around 83% were seen once. A note on this clone: Its specificity is unknown.

Study results and caveats: Later on, analysis showed that most CMV-associated TCR beta chains appeared to be HLA-restricted.

This TCR was recovered from a man in his late teens or twenties in good health and CMV-seropositive. Sequenced input: PBMCs. This chain connects TRBV6-1 to TRBJ2-7; possible D gene TRBD1, 6 bases. The CDR3 DNA sequence: TGTGCCAGCAGTGACAGGGGTTACGAGCAGTACTTC. Protein product: CASSDRGYEQYF.